Listed here are 21 T cell receptor beta chains from one sample, sequenced in a study of shared clonotypes between healthy human individuals. TCRdb's copy holds only in-frame clones and misses some; the assay was immunoSEQ multiplex PCR. The sample consists of around 2.3 million clones, approximately 95% of them appearing once. Sequencing was done on a sample of naive CD4+ T cells sorted from blood. Subset in this sample: CD45RA+ positively selected. The receptors were sampled from a man aged 18 to 30 in good health.

The chain carries TRBV11-1 and TRBJ2-1; D unclear. The ends were cut back, 9 bases at V and 3 bases at J, with 3 bases in the middle. The CDR3 covers 10 residues. From germline, CDR1 is SGHAT and CDR2 FQDESV (reference sequence). CDR3 coding DNA: TGTGCCAGTTACTACAATGAGCAGTTCTTC. Translation gives CASYYNEQFF.

The chain recombines TRBV6-1 with TRBJ2-7; 8 nucleotides line up with TRBD1. The ends lost 4 bases at V and 7 bases at J; junction bases unmatched: 9. Germline V gene lookup returns CDR1 MNHNS and CDR2 SASEGT. The CDR3 has 14 residues. For the CDR3, the DNA is TGTGCCAGCAGTGGCCGGGACAGGAGCAGAGAGCAGTACTTC. This codes for CASSGRDRSREQYF.

The V gene is TRBV27, the J gene TRBJ1-4, with unresolved D. V was pared by 5 bases and J by 6 bases, with 13 bases between. The CDR3 contains 14 residues. Looked up from germline, CDR1 is MNHEY and CDR2 is SMNVEV (reference sequence). As DNA, the CDR3 is TGTGCCAGCAGTGGCCGGGCCCCGGATGAAAAACTGTTTTTT. This translates into CASSGRAPDEKLFF. Filled out from reference TRBV27 and TRBJ1-4, the complete variable domain reads EAQVTQNPRYLITVTGKKLTVTCSQNMNHEYMSWYRQDPGLGLRQIYYSMNVEVTDKGDVPEGYKVSRKEKRNFPLILESPSPNQTSLYFCASSGRAPDEKLFFGSGTQLSVL.

The chain joins TRBV7-9 to TRBJ1-2; D gene unclear. Germline values: CDR1 SEHNR, CDR2 FQNEAQ (reference sequence). The CDR3 contains 16 residues. Trimming pared 1 base from V and 5 bases from J, leaving 17 bases between. As DNA, the CDR3 is TGTGCCAGCAGCTTAGGAAGAGACACCTATGATTATGGCTACACCTTC. Protein sequence: CASSLGRDTYDYGYTF.

Note on this clone: Other DNA sequences in this sample translate to the same CDR3. The CDR3 loop is CASSLEGEGTEAFF. The DNA of the CDR3 is TGCGCCAGCAGCTTGGAGGGCGAGGGAACTGAAGCTTTCTTT. This chain links TRBV5-1 with TRBJ1-1; D uncertain. The CDR3 runs 14 residues. V dropped 0 bases and J dropped 5 bases, with 11 bases sitting between them. CDR1 and CDR2 from the germline V gene are SGHRS and YFSETQ. Drawing the rest from reference TRBV5-1 and TRBJ1-1, the complete variable domain is KAGVTQTPRYLIKTRGQQVTLSCSPISGHRSVSWYQQTPGQGLQFLFEYFSETQRNKGNFPGRFSGRQFSNSRSEMNVSTLELGDSALYLCASSLEGEGTEAFFGQGTRLTVV.

The CDR3 protein is CASSEAPGSAREEQFF. In DNA form, the CDR3 reads TGTGCCAGCAGTGAAGCCCCGGGTAGCGCCCGGGAAGAGCAGTTCTTC. The chain combines TRBV6-1 with TRBJ2-1; D may be TRBD2 (5 bases). There are 16 residues in the CDR3. Deletions cut 0 bases from V and 10 bases from J, with 19 bases between. Germline-derived CDR1 and CDR2 are MNHNS and SASEGT.

V gene TRBV6-1 combines with J gene TRBJ2-1; D may correspond to TRBD1 or TRBD2 (5 bases each). The CDR3 has 15 residues. V dropped 3 bases and J dropped 7 bases, with 16 bases sitting between them. Per the germline V gene, CDR1 is MNHNS and CDR2 is SASEGT. In DNA, the CDR3 is TGTGCCAGCAGTGAGTCTCCCGGGGCTCTGAATGAGCAGTTCTTC. Protein sequence: CASSESPGALNEQFF.

Comment on this clone: At the DNA level, this CDR3 is encoded by other sequences in the same sample as well. CDR3 DNA: TGCGCCAGCAGCTTGGTGGCCGGGGGCGGCGAGCAGTACTTC. Residues: CASSLVAGGGEQYF. The chain uses TRBV5-1 and TRBJ2-7; D is tentatively TRBD1 or TRBD2 (6 bases each). CDR3 length: 14 amino acids. Deletions cut 0 bases from V and 6 bases from J, with 13 bases between. Germline CDR1 and CDR2: SGHRS and YFSETQ.

The genes are TRBV29-1 and TRBJ2-5; no clear D. Germline-derived CDR1 and CDR2 are SQVTM and ANQGSEA. The CDR3 length is 12 residues. Deletions cut 1 base from V and 2 bases from J, with 5 bases between. In DNA form, the CDR3 reads TGCAGCGTTGAAGGTCGGCAAGAGACCCAGTACTTC. This sequence encodes CSVEGRQETQYF.

This clone is a singleton in its sample. The chain combines TRBV7-9 with TRBJ2-5; D is unclear. The CDR3 is made up of 16 amino acids. Germline loops: CDR1 SEHNR, CDR2 FQNEAQ (reference sequence). Trimming removed 1 base from V and 1 base from J, with 13 bases in between. CDR3 region: CASSLGGLAIQETQYF. DNA for the CDR3: TGTGCCAGCAGCTTAGGTGGATTGGCGATCCAAGAGACCCAGTACTTC.

V is TRBV5-1 and J is TRBJ2-5, with TRBD1 matching over 8 bases. The V and J ends lost 3 bases and 5 bases, in that order; junction bases with no gene match: 9. Germline CDR1 SGHRS, CDR2 YFSETQ. The CDR3 totals 15 residues. Written as DNA, the CDR3 is TGCGCCAGCAGCTCCGTCAGGACAGGGAGCGAGACCCAGTACTTC. Its protein is CASSSVRTGSETQYF.

J is TRBJ2-1 and V is TRBV7-9; D is unresolved. The length of the CDR3 is 13 residues. V was cut by 8 bases and J by 6 bases, with 14 bases left in between. The germline V gene has CDR1 SEHNR and CDR2 FQNEAQ (reference sequence). The CDR3 loop reads CASSFAVTNEQFF. DNA of the CDR3: TGTGCCAGCTCATTTGCGGTGACCAATGAGCAGTTCTTC.

The chain recombines TRBV2 with TRBJ2-1; 7 positions agree with TRBD1. Germline V gene sequence: CDR1 SNHLY, CDR2 FYNNEI. V shed 6 bases, J shed 4 bases, and the junction held 9 bases outside the gene matches. CDR3 length equals 15 residues. The CDR3 nucleotides are TGTGCCAGCAGGAACCCGGGACAGATATACAATGAGCAGTTCTTC. Translation: CASRNPGQIYNEQFF.

V and J are TRBV29-1 and TRBJ1-1, with D possibly being TRBD1 (6 bases). Looked up from germline, CDR1 is SQVTM and CDR2 is ANQGSEA. V lost 6 bases to trimming and J lost 5 bases, with 19 bases between them. There are 14 residues in the CDR3. CDR3 nucleotide sequence: TGCAGCGTCGCGGGGAGGGGGGTGCGGACTGAAGCTTTCTTT. Its translation is CSVAGRGVRTEAFF.

The chain joins TRBV10-1 to TRBJ1-5; no definite D call. The CDR3 contains 12 residues. Trimming stripped 1 base from V and 6 bases from J, with 4 bases between. CDR1 is WNHNN, CDR2 SYGVQD, per germline (reference sequence). The DNA for the CDR3 is TGCGCCAGCAGTGAGTGGGGTCAGCCCCAGCATTTT. It specifies CASSEWGQPQHF.

This clone has only a few counts. The chain couples TRBV4-1 to TRBJ2-7, with D tentatively TRBD2 (6 bases). The CDR3 runs to 15 residues. Germline V gene lookup returns CDR1 MGHRA and CDR2 YSYEKL. Trimming took 4 bases from V and 2 from J, leaving 15 bases between them. CDR3 nucleotide sequence: TGCGCCAGCAGCCGGGACTCTTTGGGGCCCTACGAGCAGTACTTC. Residues: CASSRDSLGPYEQYF.

The chain recombines TRBV19 with TRBJ1-2; D call uncertain. V lost 3 bases and J 2 bases, leaving 10 bases between the germline ends. Germline V gene sequence: CDR1 LNHDA, CDR2 SQIVND (reference sequence). CDR3 length equals 14 residues. CDR3 protein: CASSIPDRNYGYTF. CDR3 DNA sequence: TGTGCCAGTAGTATCCCGGACCGGAACTATGGCTACACCTTC.

This chain connects TRBV7-2 to TRBJ2-5; TRBD2 matches at 10 bases. Looked up from germline, CDR1 is SGHTA and CDR2 is FQGNSA. The CDR3 loop spans 15 amino acids. V lost 2 bases and J lost 3; bases outside the gene matches: 3. The CDR3, as DNA: TGTGCCAGCAGCTTACTAAGCGGGAGGGAAGAGACCCAGTACTTC. Residues: CASSLLSGREETQYF.

V is TRBV6-1 and J is TRBJ1-5, with 7 bases that match TRBD1. The length of the CDR3 is 16 residues. The germline CDR1 and CDR2 sequences are MNHNS and SASEGT. V gave up 3 bases and J gave up 4 bases; unmatched junction bases: 9. This chain's CDR3 is CASSDTKDRRNQPQHF. The CDR3 DNA reads TGTGCCAGCAGTGATACGAAGGACAGGCGAAATCAGCCCCAGCATTTT.

The rearrangement joins TRBV18 to TRBJ2-5; 7 nucleotides line up with TRBD1. CDR1 and CDR2 (germline): KGHSH, LQKENI. The CDR3 covers 15 residues. J was trimmed by 4 bases and V by 5 bases; bases with no gene match: 10. In DNA, the CDR3 is TGTGCCAGCTCAATGAACAGGGGAGATGGAGAGACCCAGTACTTC. Protein product: CASSMNRGDGETQYF.

The chain couples TRBV5-1 to TRBJ2-7, with TRBD2 matching over 10 bases. Germline V CDR1 and CDR2: SGHRS, YFSETQ. The CDR3 runs to 16 residues. The junction had 9 bases not matched to a gene; V was cut back by 4 bases and J by 2 bases. The CDR3 spells CASSPVPSGGPYEQYF. The CDR3 DNA reads as TGCGCCAGCAGCCCCGTGCCTAGCGGGGGACCCTACGAGCAGTACTTC.